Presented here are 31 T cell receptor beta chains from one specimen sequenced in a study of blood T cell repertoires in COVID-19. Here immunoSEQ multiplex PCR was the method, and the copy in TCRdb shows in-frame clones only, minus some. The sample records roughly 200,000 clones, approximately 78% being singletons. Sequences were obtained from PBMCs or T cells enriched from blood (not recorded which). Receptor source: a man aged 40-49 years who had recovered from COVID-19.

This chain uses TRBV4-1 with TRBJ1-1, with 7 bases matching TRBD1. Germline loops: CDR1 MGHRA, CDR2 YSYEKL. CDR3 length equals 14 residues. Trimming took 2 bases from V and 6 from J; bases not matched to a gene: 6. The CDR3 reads CASSQRQGFAEAFF. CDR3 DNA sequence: TGCGCCAGCAGCCAACGACAGGGCTTCGCTGAAGCTTTCTTT.

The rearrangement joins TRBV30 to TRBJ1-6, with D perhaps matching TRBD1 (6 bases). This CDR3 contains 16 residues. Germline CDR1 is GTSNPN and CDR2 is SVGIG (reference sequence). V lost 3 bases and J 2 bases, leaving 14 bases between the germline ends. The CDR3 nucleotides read TGTGCCTGGAGGGGGGGGGCAGGCACCTATAATTCACCCCTCCACTTT. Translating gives CAWRGGAGTYNSPLHF.

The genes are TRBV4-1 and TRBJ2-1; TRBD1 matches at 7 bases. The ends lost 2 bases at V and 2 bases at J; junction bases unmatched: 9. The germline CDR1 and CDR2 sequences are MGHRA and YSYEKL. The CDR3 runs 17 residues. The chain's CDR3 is CASSQQTQGITYNEQFF. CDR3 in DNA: TGCGCCAGCAGCCAACAAACACAGGGGATAACCTACAATGAGCAGTTCTTC.

The CDR3 DNA follows: TGCAGCGTTGCCCCCGGGGGCAATCAGCCCCAGCATTTT. Protein: CSVAPGGNQPQHF. The chain employs TRBV29-1 and TRBJ1-5; no clear D gene. The germline V gene encodes CDR1 SQVTM and CDR2 ANQGSEA. The V gene lost 4 bases and the J gene lost 2 bases, with 9 bases spanning the gap. The CDR3 sequence is 13 residues long.

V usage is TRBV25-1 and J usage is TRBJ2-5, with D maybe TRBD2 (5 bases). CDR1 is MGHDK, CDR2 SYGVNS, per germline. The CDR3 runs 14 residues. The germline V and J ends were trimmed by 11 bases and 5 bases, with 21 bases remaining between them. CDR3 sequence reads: CAASRRTQSETQYF. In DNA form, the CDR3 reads TGTGCCGCTAGCCGAAGGACCCAGAGCGAGACCCAGTACTTC.

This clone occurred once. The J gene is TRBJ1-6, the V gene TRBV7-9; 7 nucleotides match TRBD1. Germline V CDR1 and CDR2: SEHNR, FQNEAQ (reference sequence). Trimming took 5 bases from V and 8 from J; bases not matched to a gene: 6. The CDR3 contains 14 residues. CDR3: CASSRGDSYSPLHF. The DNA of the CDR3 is TGTGCCAGCAGCCGAGGGGACAGCTATTCACCCCTCCACTTT. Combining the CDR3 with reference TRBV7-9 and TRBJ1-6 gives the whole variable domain DTGVSQNPRHKITKRGQNVTFRCDPISEHNRLYWYRQTLGQGPEFLTYFQNEAQLEKSRLLSDRFSAERPKGSFSTLEIQRTEQGDSAMYLCASSRGDSYSPLHFGNGTRLTVT.

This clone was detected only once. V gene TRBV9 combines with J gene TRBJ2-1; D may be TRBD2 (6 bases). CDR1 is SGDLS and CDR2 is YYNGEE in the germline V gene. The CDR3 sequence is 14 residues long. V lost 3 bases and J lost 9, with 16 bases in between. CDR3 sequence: CASSERLGLSEQFF. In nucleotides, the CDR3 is TGTGCCAGCAGCGAACGACTAGGCCTTAGTGAGCAGTTCTTC.

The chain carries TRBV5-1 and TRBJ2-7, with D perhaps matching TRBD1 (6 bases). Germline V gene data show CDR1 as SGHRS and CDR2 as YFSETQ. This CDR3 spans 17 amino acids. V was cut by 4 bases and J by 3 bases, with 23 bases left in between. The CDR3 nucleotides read TGCGCCAGCAGCCCTCGTCCGGTGAGGGGGACCTTCTACGAGCAGTACTTC. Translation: CASSPRPVRGTFYEQYF.

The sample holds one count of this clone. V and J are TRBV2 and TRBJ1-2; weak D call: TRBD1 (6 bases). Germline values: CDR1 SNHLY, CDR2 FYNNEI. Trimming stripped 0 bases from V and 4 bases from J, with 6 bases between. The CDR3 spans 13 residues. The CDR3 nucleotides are TGTGCCAGCAGTGAAGCGGGGGCCTATGGCTACACCTTC. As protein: CASSEAGAYGYTF.

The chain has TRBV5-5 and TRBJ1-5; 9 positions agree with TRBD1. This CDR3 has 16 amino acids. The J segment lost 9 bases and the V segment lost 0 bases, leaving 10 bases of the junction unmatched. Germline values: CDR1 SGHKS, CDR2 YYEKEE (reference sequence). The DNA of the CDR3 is TGTGCCAGCAGCTTGGATGGGGGACAGGGTGTGATGCCCCAGCATTTT. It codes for CASSLDGGQGVMPQHF.

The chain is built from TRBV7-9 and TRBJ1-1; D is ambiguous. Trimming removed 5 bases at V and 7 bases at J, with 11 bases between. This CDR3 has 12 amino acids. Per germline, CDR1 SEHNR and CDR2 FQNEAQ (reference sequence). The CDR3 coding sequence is TGTGCCAGCAGCCCTAGAAATGGTGAAGCTTTCTTT. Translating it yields CASSPRNGEAFF.

CDR3 coding DNA: TGTGCCTGGAGAGAGGCCCGGGTGTACACTGAAGCTTTCTTT. Amino acid sequence: CAWREARVYTEAFF. The gene calls are TRBV30 and TRBJ1-1; D is undetermined. Trimming removed 3 bases at V and 3 bases at J, with 14 bases between. The CDR3 is 14 amino acids. CDR1 is GTSNPN and CDR2 is SVGIG in the germline V gene (reference sequence).

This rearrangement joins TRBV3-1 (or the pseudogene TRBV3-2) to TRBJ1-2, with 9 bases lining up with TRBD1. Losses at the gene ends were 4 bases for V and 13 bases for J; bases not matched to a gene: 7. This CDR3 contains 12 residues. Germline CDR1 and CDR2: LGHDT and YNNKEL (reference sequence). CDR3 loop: CASSLTTGGPTF. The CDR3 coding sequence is TGTGCCAGCAGCCTGACCACAGGGGGCCCCACCTTC.

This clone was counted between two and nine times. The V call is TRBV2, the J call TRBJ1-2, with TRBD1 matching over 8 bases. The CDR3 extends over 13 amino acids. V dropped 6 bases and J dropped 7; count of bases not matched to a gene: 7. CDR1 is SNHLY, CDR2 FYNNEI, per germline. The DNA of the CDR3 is TGTGCCAGCAGGACAGGGGTCCCCTTTGGCTACACCTTC. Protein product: CASRTGVPFGYTF. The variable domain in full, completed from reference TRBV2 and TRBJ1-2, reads EPEVTQTPSHQVTQMGQEVILRCVPISNHLYFYWYRQILGQKVEFLVSFYNNEISEKSEIFDDQFSVERPDGSNFTLKIRSTKLEDSAMYFCASRTGVPFGYTFGSGTRLTVV.

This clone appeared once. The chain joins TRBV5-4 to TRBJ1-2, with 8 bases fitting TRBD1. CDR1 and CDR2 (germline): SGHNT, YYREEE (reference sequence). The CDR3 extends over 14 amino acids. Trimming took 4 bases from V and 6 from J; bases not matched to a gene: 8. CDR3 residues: CASSARLGQDGYTF. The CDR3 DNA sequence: TGTGCCAGCAGCGCTAGACTGGGACAGGATGGCTACACCTTC.

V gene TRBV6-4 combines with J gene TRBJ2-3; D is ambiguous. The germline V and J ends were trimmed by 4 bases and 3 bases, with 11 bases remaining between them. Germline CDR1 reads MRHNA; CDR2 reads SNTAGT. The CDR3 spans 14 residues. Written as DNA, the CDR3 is TGTGCCAGCAGTGGAGAGGCTGGGACAGATACGCAGTATTTT. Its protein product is CASSGEAGTDTQYF.

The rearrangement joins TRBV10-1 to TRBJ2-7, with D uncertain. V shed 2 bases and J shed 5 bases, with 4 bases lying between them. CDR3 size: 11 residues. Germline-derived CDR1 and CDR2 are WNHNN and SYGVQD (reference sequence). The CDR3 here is CASSEGHEQYF. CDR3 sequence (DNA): TGCGCCAGCAGTGAGGGCCACGAGCAGTACTTC.

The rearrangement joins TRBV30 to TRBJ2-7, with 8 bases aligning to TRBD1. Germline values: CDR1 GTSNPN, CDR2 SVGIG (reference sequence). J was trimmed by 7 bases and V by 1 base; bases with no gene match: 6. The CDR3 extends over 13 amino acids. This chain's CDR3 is CAWSGRGPREQYF. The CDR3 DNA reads TGTGCCTGGAGTGGCAGGGGGCCCCGGGAGCAGTACTTC.

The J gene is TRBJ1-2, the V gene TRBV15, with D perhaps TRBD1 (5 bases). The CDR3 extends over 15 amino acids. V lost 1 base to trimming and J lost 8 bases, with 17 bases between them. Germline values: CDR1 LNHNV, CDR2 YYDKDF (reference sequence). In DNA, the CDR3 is TGTGCCACCAGCAGAGCAGGGTTTATAGACGGCGGCTACACCTTC. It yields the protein CATSRAGFIDGGYTF.

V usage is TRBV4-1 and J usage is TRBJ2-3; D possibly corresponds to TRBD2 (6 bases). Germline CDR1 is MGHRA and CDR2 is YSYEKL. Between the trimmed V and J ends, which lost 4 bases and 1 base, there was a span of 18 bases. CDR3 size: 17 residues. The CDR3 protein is CASSRTLQGEGTDTQYF. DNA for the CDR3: TGCGCCAGCAGCCGGACTCTGCAAGGGGAGGGCACAGATACGCAGTATTTT.

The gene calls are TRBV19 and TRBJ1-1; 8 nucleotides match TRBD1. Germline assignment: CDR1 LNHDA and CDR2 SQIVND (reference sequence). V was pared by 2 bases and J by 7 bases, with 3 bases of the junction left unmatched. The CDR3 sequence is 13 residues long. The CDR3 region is CASSISGGIEAFF. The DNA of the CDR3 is TGTGCCAGTAGTATATCAGGGGGCATTGAAGCTTTCTTT.

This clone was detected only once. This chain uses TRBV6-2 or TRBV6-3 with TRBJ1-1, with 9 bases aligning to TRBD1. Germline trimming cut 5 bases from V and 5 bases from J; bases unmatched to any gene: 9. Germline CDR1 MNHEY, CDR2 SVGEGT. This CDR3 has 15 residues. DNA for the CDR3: TGTGCCAGCAGTAAACAGGGGGCGGGGAGGACTGAAGCTTTCTTT. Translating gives CASSKQGAGRTEAFF.

As DNA, the CDR3 is TGTGCCAGCAGCTTAATCAACGGAGAGACCCAGTACTTC. This gives the protein CASSLINGETQYF. The chain employs TRBV11-3 and TRBJ2-5; D remains ambiguous. Germline CDR1 reads SGHNT; CDR2 reads YENEEA. V was pared by 2 bases and J by 4 bases, with 8 bases between. This CDR3 is built from 13 residues.

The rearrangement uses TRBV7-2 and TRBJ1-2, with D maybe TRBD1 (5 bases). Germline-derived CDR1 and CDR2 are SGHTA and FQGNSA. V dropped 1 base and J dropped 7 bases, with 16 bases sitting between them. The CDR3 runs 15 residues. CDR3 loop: CASSLVGTGGAGYTF. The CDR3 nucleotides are TGTGCCAGCAGCTTAGTTGGTACGGGAGGGGCTGGCTACACCTTC. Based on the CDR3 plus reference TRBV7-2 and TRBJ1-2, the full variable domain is GAGVSQSPSNKVTEKGKDVELRCDPISGHTALYWYRQSLGQGLEFLIYFQGNSAPDKSGLPSDRFSAERTGGSVSTLTIQRTQQEDSAVYLCASSLVGTGGAGYTFGSGTRLTVV.

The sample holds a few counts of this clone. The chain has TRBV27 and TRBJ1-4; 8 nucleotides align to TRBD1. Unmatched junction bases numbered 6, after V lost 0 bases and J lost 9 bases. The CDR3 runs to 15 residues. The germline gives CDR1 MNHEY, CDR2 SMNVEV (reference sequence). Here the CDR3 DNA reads TGTGCCAGCAGTTTATCCTCAGGGGGCCGGAAAAAACTGTTTTTT. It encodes CASSLSSGGRKKLFF.

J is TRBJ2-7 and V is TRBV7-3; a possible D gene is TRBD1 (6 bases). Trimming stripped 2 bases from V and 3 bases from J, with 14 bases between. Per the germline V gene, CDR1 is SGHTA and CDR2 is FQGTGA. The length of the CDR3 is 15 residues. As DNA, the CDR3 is TGTGCCAGCAGCTTAGCCCCGACAGGCGGCTACGAGCAGTACTTC. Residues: CASSLAPTGGYEQYF.

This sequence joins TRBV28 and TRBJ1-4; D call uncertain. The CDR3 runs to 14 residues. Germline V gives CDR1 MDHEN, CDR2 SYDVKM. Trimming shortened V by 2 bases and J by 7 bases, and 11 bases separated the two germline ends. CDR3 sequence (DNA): TGTGCCAGCAGTTTAGGTACATTGGCTGAAAAACTGTTTTTT. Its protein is CASSLGTLAEKLFF.

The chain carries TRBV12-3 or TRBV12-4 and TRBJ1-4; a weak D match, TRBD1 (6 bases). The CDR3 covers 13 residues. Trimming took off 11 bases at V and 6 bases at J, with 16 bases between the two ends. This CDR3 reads CAASRGGYEKLFF. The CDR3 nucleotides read TGTGCCGCGTCACGGGGGGGCTATGAAAAACTGTTTTTT.

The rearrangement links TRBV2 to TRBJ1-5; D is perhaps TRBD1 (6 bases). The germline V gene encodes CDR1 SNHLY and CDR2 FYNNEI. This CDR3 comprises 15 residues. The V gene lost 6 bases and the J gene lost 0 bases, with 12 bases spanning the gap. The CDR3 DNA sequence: TGTGCCAGCAGGATCGGGACAAATAGCAATCAGCCCCAGCATTTT. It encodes CASRIGTNSNQPQHF.

The CDR3 region is CASRAEGWNTEAFF. DNA of the CDR3: TGTGCCAGTAGAGCAGAGGGATGGAACACTGAAGCTTTCTTT. The chain joins TRBV19 to TRBJ1-1; D remains unclear. Trimming left V 6 bases short and J 1 base short, with 12 bases between. The CDR3 consists of 14 residues. Germline V CDR1 and CDR2: LNHDA, SQIVND (reference sequence). The full variable domain, in which reference TRBV19 and TRBJ1-1 provide the parts outside the CDR3, is DGGITQSPKYLFRKEGQNVTLSCEQNLNHDAMYWYRQDPGQGLRLIYYSQIVNDFQKGDIAEGYSVSREKKESFPLTVTSAQKNPTAFYLCASRAEGWNTEAFFGQGTRLTVV.

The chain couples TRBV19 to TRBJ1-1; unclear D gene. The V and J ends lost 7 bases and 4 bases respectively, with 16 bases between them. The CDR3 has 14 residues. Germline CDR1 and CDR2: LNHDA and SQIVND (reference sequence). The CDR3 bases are TGTGCCAGTACAAGGAGGGCGTTGGTCACTGAAGCTTTCTTT. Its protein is CASTRRALVTEAFF. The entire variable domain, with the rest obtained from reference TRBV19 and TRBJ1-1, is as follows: DGGITQSPKYLFRKEGQNVTLSCEQNLNHDAMYWYRQDPGQGLRLIYYSQIVNDFQKGDIAEGYSVSREKKESFPLTVTSAQKNPTAFYLCASTRRALVTEAFFGQGTRLTVV.